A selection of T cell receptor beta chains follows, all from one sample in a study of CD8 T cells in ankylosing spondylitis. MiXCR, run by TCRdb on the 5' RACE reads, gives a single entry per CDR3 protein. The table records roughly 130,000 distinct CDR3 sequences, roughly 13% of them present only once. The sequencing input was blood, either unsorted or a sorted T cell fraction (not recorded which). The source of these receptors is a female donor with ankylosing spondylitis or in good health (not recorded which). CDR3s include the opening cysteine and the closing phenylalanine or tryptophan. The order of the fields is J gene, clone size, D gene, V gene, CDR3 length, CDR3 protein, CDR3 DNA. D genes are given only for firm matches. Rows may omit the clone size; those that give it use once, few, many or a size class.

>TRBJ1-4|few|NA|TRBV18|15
CASSPPVSENEKLFF
TGTGCCAGCTCACCACCGGTGTCGGAAAATGAAAAACTGTTTTTT
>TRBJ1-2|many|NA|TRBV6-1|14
CASRELDIGYGYTF
TGTGCCAGCAGAGAGTTGGACATCGGGTATGGCTACACCTTC
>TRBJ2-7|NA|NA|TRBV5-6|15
CASSLPRREGNEQYF
TGTGCCAGCAGCCTGCCGAGGAGGGAAGGTAACGAGCAGTACTTC
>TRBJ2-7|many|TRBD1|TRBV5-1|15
CASSLGSTGYYEQYF
TGCGCCAGCAGCTTGGGATCGACAGGGTACTACGAGCAGTACTTC
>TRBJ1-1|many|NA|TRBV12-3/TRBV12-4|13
CASTLTVNTEAFF
TGTGCCAGCACCTTGACGGTGAACACTGAAGCTTTCTTT
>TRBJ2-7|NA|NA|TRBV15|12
CATSRTSGEQYF
TGTGCCACCAGCCGGACTTCGGGGGAGCAGTACTTC
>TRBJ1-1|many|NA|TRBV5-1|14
CASSPGGMNTEAFF
TGCGCCAGCAGCCCTGGGGGGATGAACACTGAAGCTTTCTTT
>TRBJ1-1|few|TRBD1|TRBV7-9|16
CASMKGTGGWYAEAFF
TGTGCCAGCATGAAGGGGACAGGGGGCTGGTACGCTGAAGCTTTCTTT
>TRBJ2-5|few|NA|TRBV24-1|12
CATARGSETQYF
TGTGCCACGGCCCGGGGATCAGAGACCCAGTACTTC
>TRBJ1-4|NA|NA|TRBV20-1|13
CSVAGKGDEKLFF
TGCAGTGTCGCAGGGAAGGGGGATGAAAAACTGTTTTTT
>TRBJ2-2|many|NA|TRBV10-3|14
CAITRGGNTGELFF
TGTGCCATCACGCGAGGAGGGAACACCGGGGAGCTGTTTTTT
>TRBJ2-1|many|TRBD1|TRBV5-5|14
CASDRDRGSDEQFF
TGTGCCAGCGACCGGGACAGGGGTTCGGATGAGCAGTTCTTC
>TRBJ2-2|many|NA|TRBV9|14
CASSADPLPGELFF
TGTGCCAGCAGCGCCGACCCGTTGCCCGGGGAGCTGTTTTTT
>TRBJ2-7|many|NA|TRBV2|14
CASRGHDSSYEQYF
TGTGCCAGCAGGGGACACGATAGCTCCTACGAGCAGTACTTC
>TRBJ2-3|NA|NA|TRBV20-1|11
CSVLPTDTQYF
TGCAGTGTCCTCCCCACAGATACGCAGTATTTT
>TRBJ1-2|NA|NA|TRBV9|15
CASSLEVGANYGYTF
TGTGCCAGCAGCTTAGAGGTCGGAGCTAACTATGGCTACACCTTC
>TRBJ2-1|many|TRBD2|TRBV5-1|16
CASSVLAASSYNEQFF
TGCGCCAGCAGCGTACTAGCGGCCAGCTCCTACAATGAGCAGTTCTTC
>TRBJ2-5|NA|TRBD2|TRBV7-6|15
CASSLELAGGETQYF
TGTGCCAGCAGCTTAGAACTAGCGGGCGGAGAGACCCAGTACTTC
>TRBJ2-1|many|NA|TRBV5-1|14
CASSLQLGSDEQFF
TGCGCCAGCAGCTTGCAATTAGGGAGCGATGAGCAGTTCTTC
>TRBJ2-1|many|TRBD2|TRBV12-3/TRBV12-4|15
CASGSGTSGYNEQFF
TGTGCCAGCGGGTCCGGGACTAGCGGTTACAATGAGCAGTTCTTC
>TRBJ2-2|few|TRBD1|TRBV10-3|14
CAIRDRGESGELFF
TGTGCCATACGGGACAGGGGGGAATCCGGGGAGCTGTTTTTT
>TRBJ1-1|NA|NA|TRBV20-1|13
CSALNGGNTEAFF
TGCAGTGCCTTGAACGGAGGGAACACTGAAGCTTTCTTT
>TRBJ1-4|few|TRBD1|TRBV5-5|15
CASSPTTGGPEKLFF
TGTGCCAGCAGCCCGACGACAGGGGGCCCCGAAAAACTGTTTTTT
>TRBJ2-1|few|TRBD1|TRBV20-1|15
CSARTTGGVYNEQFF
TGCAGTGCTAGGACGACAGGGGGCGTCTACAATGAGCAGTTCTTC
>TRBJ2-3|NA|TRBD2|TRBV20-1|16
CSARERSGTSTDTQYF
TGCAGTGCTAGAGAAAGGAGCGGGACTAGCACAGATACGCAGTATTTT
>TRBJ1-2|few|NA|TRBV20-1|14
CSARIGAVGYGYTF
TGCAGTGCTAGGATCGGGGCCGTGGGCTATGGCTACACCTTC
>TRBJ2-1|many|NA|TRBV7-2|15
CASSLALPSYNEQFF
TGTGCCAGCAGCTTAGCACTCCCGAGCTACAATGAGCAGTTCTTC
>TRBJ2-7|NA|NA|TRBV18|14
CASSPRHPQDEQYF
TGTGCCAGCTCACCTCGACACCCTCAGGACGAGCAGTACTTC
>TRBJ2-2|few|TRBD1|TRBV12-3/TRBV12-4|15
CASSQDRGVAGELFF
TGTGCCAGCAGCCAGGACAGGGGGGTAGCCGGGGAGCTGTTTTTT
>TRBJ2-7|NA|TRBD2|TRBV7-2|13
CASSQGGPGEQYF
TGTGCCAGCAGCCAGGGAGGGCCGGGCGAGCAGTACTTC
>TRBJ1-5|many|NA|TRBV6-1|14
CASSLEGGSQPQHF
TGTGCCAGCAGCCTTGAGGGCGGGAGCCAGCCCCAGCATTTT
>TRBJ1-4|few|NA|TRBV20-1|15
CSARDWQASNEKLFF
TGCAGTGCTAGAGATTGGCAGGCGTCTAATGAAAAACTGTTTTTT
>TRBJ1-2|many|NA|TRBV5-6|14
CASSPDPLPGGYTF
TGTGCCAGCAGCCCGGATCCCTTACCGGGGGGCTACACCTTC
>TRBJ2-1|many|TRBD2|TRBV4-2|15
CASSQALAGGTPLFF
TGTGCCAGCAGCCAAGCACTAGCGGGTGGGACGCCCCTGTTCTTC
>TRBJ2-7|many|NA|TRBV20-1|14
CSARGLTDWYEQYF
TGCAGTGCTAGAGGCCTCACTGATTGGTACGAGCAGTACTTC
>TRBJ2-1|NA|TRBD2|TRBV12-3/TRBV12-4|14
CASSFSGGWNEQFF
TGTGCCAGCAGTTTTTCCGGGGGGTGGAATGAGCAGTTCTTC
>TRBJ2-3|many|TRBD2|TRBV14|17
CASSQDWLAGGTDTQYF
TGTGCCAGCAGCCAAGATTGGCTAGCGGGGGGCACAGATACGCAGTATTTT
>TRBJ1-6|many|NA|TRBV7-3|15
CASSTRADYNSPLHF
TGTGCCAGCAGCACCCGGGCAGATTATAATTCACCCCTCCACTTT
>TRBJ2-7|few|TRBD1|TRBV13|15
CASSSARDRVNEQYF
TGTGCCAGCAGCTCAGCGAGGGACAGGGTCAACGAGCAGTACTTC
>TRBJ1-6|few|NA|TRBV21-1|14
CASSDRDISSPLHF
TGTGCCAGCAGCGACCGGGACATAAGTTCACCCCTCCACTTT
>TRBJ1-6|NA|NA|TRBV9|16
CASSSTGSSYNSPLHF
TGTGCCAGCAGCTCCACAGGGAGCTCCTATAATTCACCCCTCCACTTT
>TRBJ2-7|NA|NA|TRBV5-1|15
CASSSLGRDVGEQYF
TGCGCCAGCAGCTCCCTGGGCAGGGACGTTGGCGAGCAGTACTTC
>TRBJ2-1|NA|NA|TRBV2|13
CASMASSYNEQFF
TGTGCCAGCATGGCCAGCTCCTACAATGAGCAGTTCTTC
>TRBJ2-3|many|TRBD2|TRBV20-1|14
CSTASGGAKDTQYF
TGCAGCACAGCTAGCGGGGGGGCGAAAGATACGCAGTATTTT
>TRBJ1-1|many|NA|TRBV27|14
CASSLITGGTEAFF
TGTGCCAGCAGTTTGATAACCGGCGGCACTGAAGCTTTCTTT
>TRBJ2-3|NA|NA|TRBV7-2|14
CASSYWISTDTQYF
TGTGCCAGCAGCTACTGGATTAGCACAGATACGCAGTATTTT
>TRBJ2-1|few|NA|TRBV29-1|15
CSVPSDQSSYNEQFF
TGCAGCGTCCCTTCGGATCAGAGCTCCTACAATGAGCAGTTCTTC
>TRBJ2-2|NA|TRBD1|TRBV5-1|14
CASRQGQGTGELFF
TGCGCCAGCAGACAGGGACAGGGCACCGGGGAGCTGTTTTTT
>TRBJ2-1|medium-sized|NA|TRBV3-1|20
CASSQGTKRLLSSSYNEQFF
TGTGCCAGCAGCCAAGGTACGAAGCGGCTTTTATCGAGCTCCTACAATGAGCAGTTCTTC
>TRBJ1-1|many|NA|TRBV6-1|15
CASGRVWDVNTEAFF
TGTGCCAGCGGCAGGGTTTGGGACGTAAACACTGAAGCTTTCTTT
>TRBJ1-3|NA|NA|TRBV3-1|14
CVSSQRTLGDTIYF
TGTGTCAGCAGCCAACGGACCTTAGGAGACACCATATATTTT
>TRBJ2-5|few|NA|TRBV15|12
CATSRDSETQYF
TGTGCCACCAGCAGAGATAGCGAGACCCAGTACTTC
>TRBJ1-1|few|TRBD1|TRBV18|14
CASSGQGLNTEAFF
TGTGCCAGCTCCGGACAGGGATTGAACACTGAAGCTTTCTTT
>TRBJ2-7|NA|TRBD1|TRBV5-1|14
CASRDTGGFYEQYF
TGCGCCAGCAGAGATACAGGGGGTTTCTACGAGCAGTACTTC
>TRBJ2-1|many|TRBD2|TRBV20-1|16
CSARDPLAGTYNEQFF
TGCAGTGCTAGAGATCCACTAGCGGGGACCTACAATGAGCAGTTCTTC
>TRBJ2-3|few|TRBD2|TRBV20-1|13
CSPGLAGTDTQYF
TGCAGTCCGGGACTAGCGGGCACAGATACGCAGTATTTT
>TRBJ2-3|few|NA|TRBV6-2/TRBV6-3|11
CASSPKWEQYF
TGTGCCAGCAGTCCCAAATGGGAGCAGTATTTT
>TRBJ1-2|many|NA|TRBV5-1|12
CASSLRGYGYTF
TGCGCCAGCAGCTTACGGGGCTATGGCTACACCTTC
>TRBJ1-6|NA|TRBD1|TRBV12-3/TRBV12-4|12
CARGQGNSPLHF
TGTGCCAGGGGACAGGGGAATTCACCCCTCCACTTT
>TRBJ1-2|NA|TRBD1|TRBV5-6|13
CASSRRDSYGYTF
TGTGCCAGCAGCCGCCGGGACAGCTATGGCTACACCTTC